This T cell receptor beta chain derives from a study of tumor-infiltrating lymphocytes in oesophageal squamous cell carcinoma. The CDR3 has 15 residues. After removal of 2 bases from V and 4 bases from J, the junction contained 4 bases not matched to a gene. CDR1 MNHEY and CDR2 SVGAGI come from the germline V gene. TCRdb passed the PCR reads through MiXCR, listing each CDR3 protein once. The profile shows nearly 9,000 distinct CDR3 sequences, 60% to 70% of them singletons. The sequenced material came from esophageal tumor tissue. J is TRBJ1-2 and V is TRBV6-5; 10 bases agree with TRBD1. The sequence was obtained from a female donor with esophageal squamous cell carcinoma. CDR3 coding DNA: TGTGCCAGCAGTTACGGGACAGGGGATGGCTATGGCTACACCTTC. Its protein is CASSYGTGDGYGYTF.